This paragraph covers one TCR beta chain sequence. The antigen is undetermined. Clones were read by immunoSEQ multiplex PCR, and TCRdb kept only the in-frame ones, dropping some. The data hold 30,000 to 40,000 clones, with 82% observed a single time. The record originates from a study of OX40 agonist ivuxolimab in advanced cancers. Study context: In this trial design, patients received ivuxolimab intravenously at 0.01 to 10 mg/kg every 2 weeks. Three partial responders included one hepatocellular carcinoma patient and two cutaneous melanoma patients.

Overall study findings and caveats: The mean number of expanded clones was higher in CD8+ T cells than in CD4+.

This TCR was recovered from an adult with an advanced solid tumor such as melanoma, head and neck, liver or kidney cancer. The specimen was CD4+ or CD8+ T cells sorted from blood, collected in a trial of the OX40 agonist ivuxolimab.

The CDR3 reads CASEHGREPANFLADQETQYF. The DNA for the CDR3 is TGTGCTAGTGAACATGGACGGGAACCCGCCAATTTTTTAGCGGACCAAGAGACCCAGTACTTC. The genes are TRBV12-5 and TRBJ2-5, with a weak D call TRBD2 (6 bases). Germline V gene lookup returns CDR1 LGHNT and CDR2 FRNRAP. Trimming pared 7 bases from V and 0 bases from J, leaving 33 bases between. The CDR3 extends over 21 amino acids.